These T cell receptor beta chains were read from a single sample in a study of blood T cell repertoires in COVID-19. TCRdb's table, derived via immunoSEQ multiplex PCR, lists solely in-frame clones and lacks some. The data contain about 190,000 clones, roughly 80% of them singletons. Specimen: PBMCs or T cells enriched from blood (not recorded which). Source of these receptors: a woman in her thirties who had recovered from COVID-19. Both conserved end residues are part of each CDR3. The D gene is left open where the match is weak. Clone sizes are given selectively: once, few, many, or a class where the clone is expanded.

d_call	cdr3_length	v_call	clone_size	j_call	cdr3_nt	cdr3_aa
NA	14	TRBV3-1/TRBV3-2	NA	TRBJ2-6	TGTGCCAGCAGCCAACCTGCTGGGGCCAACGTCCTGACTTTC	CASSQPAGANVLTF
NA	16	TRBV7-2	NA	TRBJ2-3	TGTGCCAGCAGCTTAGGAGTAGGGGGACCCACAGATACGCAGTATTTT	CASSLGVGGPTDTQYF
TRBD1	16	TRBV24-1	NA	TRBJ2-3	TGTGCCACCAGTGAAGGGGGACAGGCTAGCACAGATACGCAGTATTTT	CATSEGGQASTDTQYF
TRBD2	16	TRBV4-1	NA	TRBJ2-3	TGCGCCAGCAGCCTTGAAGAGCTAGCGGGCACAGATACGCAGTATTTT	CASSLEELAGTDTQYF
TRBD1	11	TRBV19	NA	TRBJ1-4	TGTTCTACAGGGGTCGGGGAAAAACTGTTTTTT	CSTGVGEKLFF
TRBD1	16	TRBV7-8	many	TRBJ1-4	TGTGCCAGCAGCTTAGCGGCGGGACAGGGAGGCGAAAAACTGTTTTTT	CASSLAAGQGGEKLFF
TRBD1	11	TRBV29-1	NA	TRBJ1-1	TGCAGCGCAGGACAGGGCACTGAAGCTTTCTTT	CSAGQGTEAFF
TRBD1	17	TRBV3-1/TRBV3-2	NA	TRBJ1-2	TGTGCCAGCAGCCAAGATCTCGGGACAGGGGTTTCCTATGGCTACACCTTC	CASSQDLGTGVSYGYTF
NA	13	TRBV27	NA	TRBJ2-1	TGTGCCAGCAGTTTATTCGCTCGGGTTGAGCAGTTCTTC	CASSLFARVEQFF
TRBD1	15	TRBV18	once	TRBJ2-1	TGTGCCAGCTCACCGGACAGGCCCTCCTACAATGAGCAGTTCTTC	CASSPDRPSYNEQFF
NA	15	TRBV27	once	TRBJ1-5	TGTGCCAGCAGTTTAAACTCCGGGAGCAATCAGCCCCAGCATTTT	CASSLNSGSNQPQHF
NA	15	TRBV6-5	NA	TRBJ2-1	TGTGCCAGCAACTCAGGGGCAGGCAGTATGAATGAGCAGTTCTTC	CASNSGAGSMNEQFF
TRBD1	14	TRBV11-2	NA	TRBJ1-5	TGTGCCAGCAGCTGGGACAGATCCAATCAGCCCCAGCATTTT	CASSWDRSNQPQHF
NA	14	TRBV27	NA	TRBJ2-3	TGTGCCAGCAGCCCGGGACTGGCCACAGATACGCAGTATTTT	CASSPGLATDTQYF
TRBD1	17	TRBV18	NA	TRBJ1-1	TGTGCCAGCTCACCGCTAGCCCCAGGTACAGGGGACACTGAAGCTTTCTTT	CASSPLAPGTGDTEAFF
NA	14	TRBV30	NA	TRBJ1-2	TGTGCCTGGAGCTTCTCGCGCCGAAACTATGGCTACACCTTC	CAWSFSRRNYGYTF
TRBD2	15	TRBV6-5	NA	TRBJ2-7	TGTGCCAGCATAGTGACTAGCGGGATTTCCTACGAGCAGTACTTC	CASIVTSGISYEQYF
NA	17	TRBV28	once	TRBJ2-7	TGTGCCAGCAGTCCCAGCTGGAAACAGGGGCGGGGACCCGAGCAGTACTTC	CASSPSWKQGRGPEQYF
NA	14	TRBV6-5	NA	TRBJ1-2	TGTGCCAGCACCACCGGGACAAAGAGCTATGGCTACACCTTC	CASTTGTKSYGYTF
NA	16	TRBV7-9	NA	TRBJ2-1	TGTGCCAGCAGCTTAGGCCCGGGGTTCGGAGATAATGAGCAGTTCTTC	CASSLGPGFGDNEQFF
TRBD1	20	TRBV7-8	NA	TRBJ2-2	TGTGCCAGCAGCTTACGACAGGGTTTAGGTTTTGGTCTTGCGGCCGGGGAGCTGTTTTTT	CASSLRQGLGFGLAAGELFF
NA	15	TRBV5-1	NA	TRBJ1-4	TGCGCCAGCAGCCCATTGACAGCAAGGGATGAAAAACTGTTTTTT	CASSPLTARDEKLFF
NA	13	TRBV12-3/TRBV12-4	NA	TRBJ1-1	TGTGCCAGCAGTCCGACAGGACCCAATGCGGCTTTCTTT	CASSPTGPNAAFF